This entry concerns a single T cell receptor beta chain. The data were taken from a study of T cells after posttransplantation cyclophosphamide. Cyclophosphamide on days +3 and +4 followed busulfan-fludarabine conditioning and a marrow graft. Produced via immunoSEQ multiplex PCR; TCRdb's table is partial and in-frame only. The sample holds 30,000 to 45,000 clones, roughly 78% seen once. The source is a female patient in her thirties or forties who received an allogeneic stem cell transplant from a related donor, was CMV-positive, and had no GVHD. The graft donor may have given rise to some T cells. Sequenced here: CD4+ T cells sorted from blood, sampled roughly 2,000 days after a stem cell transplant with posttransplant cyclophosphamide.

CDR3 bases: TGCGCCAGCAGGGGGCAGTACACAGATACGCAGTATTTT. Its protein is CASRGQYTDTQYF. The rearrangement links TRBV5-1 to TRBJ2-3, with a weak D call TRBD1 (5 bases). Germline V gene data show CDR1 as SGHRS and CDR2 as YFSETQ. V was clipped by 5 bases and J by 2 bases, with 9 bases between them. The CDR3 consists of 13 residues.